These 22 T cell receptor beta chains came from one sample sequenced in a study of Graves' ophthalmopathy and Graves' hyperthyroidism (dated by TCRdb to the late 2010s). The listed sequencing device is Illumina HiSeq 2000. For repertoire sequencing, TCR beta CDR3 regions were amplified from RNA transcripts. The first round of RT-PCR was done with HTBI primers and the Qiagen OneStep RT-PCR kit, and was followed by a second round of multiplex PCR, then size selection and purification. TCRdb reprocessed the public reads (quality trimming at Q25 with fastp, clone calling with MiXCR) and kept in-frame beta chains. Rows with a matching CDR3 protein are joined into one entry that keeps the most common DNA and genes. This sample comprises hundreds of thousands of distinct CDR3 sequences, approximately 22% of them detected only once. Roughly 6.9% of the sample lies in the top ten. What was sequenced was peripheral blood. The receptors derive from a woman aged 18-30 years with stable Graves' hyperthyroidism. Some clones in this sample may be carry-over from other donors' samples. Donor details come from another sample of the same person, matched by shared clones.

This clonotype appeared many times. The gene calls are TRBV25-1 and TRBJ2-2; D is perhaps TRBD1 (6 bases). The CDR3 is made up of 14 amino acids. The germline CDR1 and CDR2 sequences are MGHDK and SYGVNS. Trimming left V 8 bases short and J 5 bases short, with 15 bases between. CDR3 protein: CASHRAGGTGELFF. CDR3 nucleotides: TGTGCCAGCCACAGGGCAGGTGGAACCGGGGAGCTGTTTTTT. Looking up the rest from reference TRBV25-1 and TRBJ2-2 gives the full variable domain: EADIYQTPRYLVIGTGKKITLECSQTMGHDKMYWYQQDPGMELHLIHYSYGVNSTEKGDLSSESTVSRIRTEHFPLTLESARPSHTSQYLCASHRAGGTGELFFGEGSRLTVL.

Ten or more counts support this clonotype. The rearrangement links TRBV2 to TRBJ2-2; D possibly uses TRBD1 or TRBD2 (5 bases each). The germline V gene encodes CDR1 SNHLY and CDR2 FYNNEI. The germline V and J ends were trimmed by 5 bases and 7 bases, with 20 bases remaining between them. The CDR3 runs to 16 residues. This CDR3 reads CASSNFVSGRGGELFF. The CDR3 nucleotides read TGTGCCAGCAGTAATTTTGTTTCGGGACGGGGCGGGGAGCTGTTTTTT. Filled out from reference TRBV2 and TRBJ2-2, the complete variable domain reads EPEVTQTPSHQVTQMGQEVILRCVPISNHLYFYWYRQILGQKVEFLVSFYNNEISEKSEIFDDQFSVERPDGSNFTLKIRSTKLEDSAMYFCASSNFVSGRGGELFFGEGSRLTVL.

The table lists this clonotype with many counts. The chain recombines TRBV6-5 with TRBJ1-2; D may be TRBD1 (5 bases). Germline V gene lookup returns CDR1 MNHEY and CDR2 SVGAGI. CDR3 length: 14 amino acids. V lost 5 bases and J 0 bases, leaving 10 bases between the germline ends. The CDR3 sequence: CASSMDKTNYGYTF. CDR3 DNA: TGTGCCAGCAGTATGGACAAAACTAACTATGGCTACACCTTC.

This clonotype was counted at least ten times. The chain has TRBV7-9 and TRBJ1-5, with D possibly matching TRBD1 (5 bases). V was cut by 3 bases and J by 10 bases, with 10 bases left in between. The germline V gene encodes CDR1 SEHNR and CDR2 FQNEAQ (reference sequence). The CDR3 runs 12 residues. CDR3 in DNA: TGTGCCAGCAGCTTGGACACTAACCCCCAGCATTTT. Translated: CASSLDTNPQHF. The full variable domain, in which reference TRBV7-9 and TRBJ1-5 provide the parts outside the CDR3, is DTGVSQNPRHKITKRGQNVTFRCDPISEHNRLYWYRQTLGQGPEFLTYFQNEAQLEKSRLLSDRFSAERPKGSFSTLEIQRTEQGDSAMYLCASSLDTNPQHFGDGTRLSIL.

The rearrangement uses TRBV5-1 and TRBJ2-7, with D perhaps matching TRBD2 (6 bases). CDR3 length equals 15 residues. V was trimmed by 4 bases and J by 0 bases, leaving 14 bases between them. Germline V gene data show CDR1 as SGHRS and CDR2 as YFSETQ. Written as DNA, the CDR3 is TGCGCCAGCAGCCTGGCGGGGAGACCCTCCTACGAGCAGTACTTC. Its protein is CASSLAGRPSYEQYF. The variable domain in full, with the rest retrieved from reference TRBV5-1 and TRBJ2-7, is KAGVTQTPRYLIKTRGQQVTLSCSPISGHRSVSWYQQTPGQGLQFLFEYFSETQRNKGNFPGRFSGRQFSNSRSEMNVSTLELGDSALYLCASSLAGRPSYEQYFGPGTRLTVT.

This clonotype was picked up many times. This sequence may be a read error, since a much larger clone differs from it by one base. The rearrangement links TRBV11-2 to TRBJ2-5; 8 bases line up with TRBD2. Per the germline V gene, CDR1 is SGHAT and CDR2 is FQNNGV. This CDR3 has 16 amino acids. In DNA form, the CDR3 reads TGTGCCAGCAGCTGGGGTCCTAGCGGGTTTCAAGAGACCAAGTACTTC. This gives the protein CASSWGPSGFQETKYF.

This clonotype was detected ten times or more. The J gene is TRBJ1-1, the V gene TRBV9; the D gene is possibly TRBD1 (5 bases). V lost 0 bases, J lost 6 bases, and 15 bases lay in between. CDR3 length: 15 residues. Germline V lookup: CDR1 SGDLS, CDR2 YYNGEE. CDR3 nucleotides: TGTGCCAGCAGCGTAGGGGCGGGGGGACGGGCTGAAGCTTTCTTT. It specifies CASSVGAGGRAEAFF.

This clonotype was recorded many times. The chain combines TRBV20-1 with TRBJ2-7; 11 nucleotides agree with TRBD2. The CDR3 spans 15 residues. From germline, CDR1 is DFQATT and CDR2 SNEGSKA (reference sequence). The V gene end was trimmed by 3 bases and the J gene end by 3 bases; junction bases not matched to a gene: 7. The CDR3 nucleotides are TGCAGTGCTAGTGTGTCTAGCGGGGGGATCTACGAGCAGTACTTC. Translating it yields CSASVSSGGIYEQYF.

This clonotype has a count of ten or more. As DNA, the CDR3 is TGTGCCAGCAGCCCATCCGCGACAGGAGCCTACGAGCAGTACTTC. It translates to CASSPSATGAYEQYF. This chain connects TRBV7-3 to TRBJ2-7; D possibly corresponds to TRBD1 (6 bases). From germline, CDR1 is SGHTA and CDR2 FQGTGA. Trimming removed 5 bases from V and 2 bases from J, with 16 bases in between. The CDR3 has 15 amino acids.

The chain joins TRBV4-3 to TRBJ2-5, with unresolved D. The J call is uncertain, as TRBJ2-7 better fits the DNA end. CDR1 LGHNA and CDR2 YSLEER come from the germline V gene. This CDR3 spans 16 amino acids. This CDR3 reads CASSQMVAVSTYEQYF. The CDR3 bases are TGCGCCAGCAGCCAAATGGTCGCCGTCAGCACCTACGAGCAGTACTTC.

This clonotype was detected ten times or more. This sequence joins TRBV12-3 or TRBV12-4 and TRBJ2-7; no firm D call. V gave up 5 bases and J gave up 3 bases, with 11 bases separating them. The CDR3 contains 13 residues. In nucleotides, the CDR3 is TGTGCCAGCAGTCGGACGGTGATCTACGAGCAGTACTTC. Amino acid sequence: CASSRTVIYEQYF.

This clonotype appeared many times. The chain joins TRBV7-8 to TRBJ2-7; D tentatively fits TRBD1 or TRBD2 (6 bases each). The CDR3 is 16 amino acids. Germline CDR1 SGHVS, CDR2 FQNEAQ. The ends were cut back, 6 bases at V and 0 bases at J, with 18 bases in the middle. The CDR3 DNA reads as TGTGCCAGCAGTTGGGGTTCGGGGGCGAGCTCCTACGAGCAGTACTTC. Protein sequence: CASSWGSGASSYEQYF.

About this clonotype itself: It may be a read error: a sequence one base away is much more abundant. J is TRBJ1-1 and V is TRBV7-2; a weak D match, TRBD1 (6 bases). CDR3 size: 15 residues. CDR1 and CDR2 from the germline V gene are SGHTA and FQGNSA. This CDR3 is CASSYLGQPGTEACF. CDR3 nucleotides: TGTGCCAGCAGCTATTTAGGACAGCCTGGCACTGAAGCTTGCTTT. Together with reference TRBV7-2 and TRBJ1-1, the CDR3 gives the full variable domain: GAGVSQSPSNKVTEKGKDVELRCDPISGHTALYWYRQSLGQGLEFLIYFQGNSAPDKSGLPSDRFSAERTGGSVSTLTIQRTQQEDSAVYLCASSYLGQPGTEACFGQGTRLTVV.

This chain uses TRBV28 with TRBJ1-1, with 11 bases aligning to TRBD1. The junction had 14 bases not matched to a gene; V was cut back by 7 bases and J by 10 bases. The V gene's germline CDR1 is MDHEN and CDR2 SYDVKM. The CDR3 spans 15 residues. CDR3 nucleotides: TGTGCCAGCAAGGTCCCGCCGGGACAGGGGGTACGAGCTTTCTTT. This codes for CASKVPPGQGVRAFF.

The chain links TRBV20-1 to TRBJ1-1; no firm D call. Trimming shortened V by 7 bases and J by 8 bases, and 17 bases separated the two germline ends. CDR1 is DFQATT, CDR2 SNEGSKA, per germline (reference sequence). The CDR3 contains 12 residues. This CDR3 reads CSEDLGVGEAFF. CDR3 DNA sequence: TGCAGTGAGGATCTCGGGGTCGGCGAAGCTTTCTTT.

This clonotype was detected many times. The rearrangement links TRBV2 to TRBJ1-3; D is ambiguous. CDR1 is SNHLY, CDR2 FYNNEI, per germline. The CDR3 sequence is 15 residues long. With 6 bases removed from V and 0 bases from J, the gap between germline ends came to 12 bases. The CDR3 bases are TGTGCCAGCAGCGTTACGACCAGCTCTGGAAACACCATATATTTT. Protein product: CASSVTTSSGNTIYF. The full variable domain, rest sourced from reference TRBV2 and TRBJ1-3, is EPEVTQTPSHQVTQMGQEVILRCVPISNHLYFYWYRQILGQKVEFLVSFYNNEISEKSEIFDDQFSVERPDGSNFTLKIRSTKLEDSAMYFCASSVTTSSGNTIYFGEGSWLTVV.

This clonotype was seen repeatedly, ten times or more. In DNA form, the CDR3 reads TGTGCCAGTAGGAGCGGGACCGCCACCTACGAGCAGTACTTC. Protein: CASRSGTATYEQYF. The rearrangement joins TRBV19 to TRBJ2-7; TRBD2 agrees at 7 bases. CDR3 length equals 14 residues. Germline CDR1 and CDR2: LNHDA and SQIVND (reference sequence). Trimming removed 6 bases from V and 2 bases from J; junction bases left unmatched: 7.

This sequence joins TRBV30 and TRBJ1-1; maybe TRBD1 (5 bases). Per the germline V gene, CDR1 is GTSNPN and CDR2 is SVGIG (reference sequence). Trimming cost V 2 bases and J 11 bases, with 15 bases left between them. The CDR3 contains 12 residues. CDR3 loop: CAWSLSGSVAFF. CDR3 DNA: TGTGCCTGGAGTTTGTCAGGGAGTGTCGCTTTCTTT.

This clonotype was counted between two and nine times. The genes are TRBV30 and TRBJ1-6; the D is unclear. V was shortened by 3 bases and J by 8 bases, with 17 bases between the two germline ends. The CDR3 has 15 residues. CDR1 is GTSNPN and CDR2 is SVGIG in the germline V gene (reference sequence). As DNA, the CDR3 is TGTGCCTGGAGGAAAGTGGCAGCTAGACATTCACCCCTCCACTTT. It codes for CAWRKVAARHSPLHF.

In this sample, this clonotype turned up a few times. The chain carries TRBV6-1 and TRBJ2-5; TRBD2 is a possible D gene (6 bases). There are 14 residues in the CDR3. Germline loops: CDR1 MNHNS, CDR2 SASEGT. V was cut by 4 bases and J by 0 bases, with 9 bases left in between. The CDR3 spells CASSARDYQETQYF. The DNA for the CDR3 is TGTGCCAGCAGTGCCCGGGACTACCAAGAGACCCAGTACTTC.

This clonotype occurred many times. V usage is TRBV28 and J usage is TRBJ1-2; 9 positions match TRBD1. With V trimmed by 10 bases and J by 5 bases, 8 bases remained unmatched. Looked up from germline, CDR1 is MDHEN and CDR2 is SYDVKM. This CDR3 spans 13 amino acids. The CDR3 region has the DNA TGTGCCATAACCGGGACAGGGACGTATGGCTACACCTTC. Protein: CAITGTGTYGYTF.

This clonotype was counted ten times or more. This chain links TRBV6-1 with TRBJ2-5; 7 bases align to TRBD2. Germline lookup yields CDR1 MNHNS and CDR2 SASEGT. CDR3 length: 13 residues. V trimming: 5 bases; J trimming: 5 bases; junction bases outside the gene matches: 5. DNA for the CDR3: TGTGCCAGCAGTAGGGACTACCGGGAGACCCAGTACTTC. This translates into CASSRDYRETQYF.